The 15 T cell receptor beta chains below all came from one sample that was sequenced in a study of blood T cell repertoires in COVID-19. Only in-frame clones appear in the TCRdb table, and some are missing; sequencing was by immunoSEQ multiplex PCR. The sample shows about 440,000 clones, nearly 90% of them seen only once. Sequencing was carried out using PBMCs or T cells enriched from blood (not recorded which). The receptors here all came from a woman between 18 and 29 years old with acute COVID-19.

This CDR3 is CASRGRGGQTQYF. The CDR3 DNA is TGTGCCAGCAGGGGACGGGGAGGCCAGACCCAGTACTTC. The chain joins TRBV12-3 or TRBV12-4 to TRBJ2-5; the D gene is possibly TRBD2 (6 bases). V was shortened by 6 bases and J by 6 bases, with 14 bases between the two germline ends. CDR3 length equals 13 residues.

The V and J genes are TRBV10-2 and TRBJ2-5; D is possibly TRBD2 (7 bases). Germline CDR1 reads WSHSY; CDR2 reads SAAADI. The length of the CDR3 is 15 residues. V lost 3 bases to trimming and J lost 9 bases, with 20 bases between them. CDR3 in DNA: TGCGCCAGCAGTGATGGGGGGGCAACCCAAGGGTCCCAGTACTTC. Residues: CASSDGGATQGSQYF.

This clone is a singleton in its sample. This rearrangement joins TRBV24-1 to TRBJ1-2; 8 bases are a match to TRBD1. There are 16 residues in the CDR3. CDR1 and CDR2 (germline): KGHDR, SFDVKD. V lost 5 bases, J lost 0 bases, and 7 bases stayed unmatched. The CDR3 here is CATSVGTGTANYGYTF. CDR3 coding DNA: TGTGCCACCAGTGTAGGGACAGGAACCGCTAACTATGGCTACACCTTC.

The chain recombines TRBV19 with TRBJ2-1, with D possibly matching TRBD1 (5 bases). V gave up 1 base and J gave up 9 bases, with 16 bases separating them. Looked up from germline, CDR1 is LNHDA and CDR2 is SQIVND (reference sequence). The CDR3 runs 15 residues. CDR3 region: CASSIVRGGSGEQFF. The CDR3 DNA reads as TGTGCCAGTAGTATAGTTAGGGGCGGAAGTGGTGAGCAGTTCTTC. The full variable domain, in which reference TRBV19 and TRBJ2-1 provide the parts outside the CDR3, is DGGITQSPKYLFRKEGQNVTLSCEQNLNHDAMYWYRQDPGQGLRLIYYSQIVNDFQKGDIAEGYSVSREKKESFPLTVTSAQKNPTAFYLCASSIVRGGSGEQFFGPGTRLTVL.

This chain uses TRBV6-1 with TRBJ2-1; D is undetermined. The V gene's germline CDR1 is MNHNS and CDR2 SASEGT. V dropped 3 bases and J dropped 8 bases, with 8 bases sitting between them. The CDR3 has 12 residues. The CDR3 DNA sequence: TGTGCCAGCAGTGATCTTACGGATGAGCAGTTCTTC. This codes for CASSDLTDEQFF.

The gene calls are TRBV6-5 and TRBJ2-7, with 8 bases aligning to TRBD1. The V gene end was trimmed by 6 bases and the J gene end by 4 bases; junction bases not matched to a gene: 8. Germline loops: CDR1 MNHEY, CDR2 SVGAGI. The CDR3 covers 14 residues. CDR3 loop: CASSPYQGAYEQYF. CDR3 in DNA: TGTGCCAGCAGCCCCTACCAGGGGGCTTACGAGCAGTACTTC.

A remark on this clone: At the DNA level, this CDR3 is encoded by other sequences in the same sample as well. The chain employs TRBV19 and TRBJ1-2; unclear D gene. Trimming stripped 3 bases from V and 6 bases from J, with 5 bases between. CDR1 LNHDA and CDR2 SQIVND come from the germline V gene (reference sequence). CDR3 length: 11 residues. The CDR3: CASSIRDGYTF. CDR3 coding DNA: TGTGCCAGTAGTATTCGGGATGGCTACACCTTC.

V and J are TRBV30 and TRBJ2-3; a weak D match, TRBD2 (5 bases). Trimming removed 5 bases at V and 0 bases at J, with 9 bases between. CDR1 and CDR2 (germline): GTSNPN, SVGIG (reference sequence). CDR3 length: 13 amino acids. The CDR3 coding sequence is TGTGCCTGGGACCGGACTAGCACAGATACGCAGTATTTT. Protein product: CAWDRTSTDTQYF.

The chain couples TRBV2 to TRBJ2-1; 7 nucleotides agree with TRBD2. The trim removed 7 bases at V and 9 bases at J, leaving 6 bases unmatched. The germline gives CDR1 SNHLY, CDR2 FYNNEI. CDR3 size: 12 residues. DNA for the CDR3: TGTGCCAGCAAAGTATCGGGGGGTGAGCAGTTCTTC. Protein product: CASKVSGGEQFF.

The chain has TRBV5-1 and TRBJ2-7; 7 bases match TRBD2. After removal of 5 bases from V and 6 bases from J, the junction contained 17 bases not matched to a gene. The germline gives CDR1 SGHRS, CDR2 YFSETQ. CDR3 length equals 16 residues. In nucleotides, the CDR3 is TGCGCCAGCAGTTCCAAGGGTGGCGGGGGATGGAGCGAGCAGTACTTC. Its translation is CASSSKGGGGWSEQYF.

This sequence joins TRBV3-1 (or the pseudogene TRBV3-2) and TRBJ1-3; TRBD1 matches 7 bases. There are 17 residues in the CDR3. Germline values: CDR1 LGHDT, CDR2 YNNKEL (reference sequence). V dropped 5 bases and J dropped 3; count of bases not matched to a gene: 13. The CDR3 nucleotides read TGTGCCAGCAGCGCAGGAACGACAGGGACCTTTGGAAACACCATATATTTT. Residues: CASSAGTTGTFGNTIYF.

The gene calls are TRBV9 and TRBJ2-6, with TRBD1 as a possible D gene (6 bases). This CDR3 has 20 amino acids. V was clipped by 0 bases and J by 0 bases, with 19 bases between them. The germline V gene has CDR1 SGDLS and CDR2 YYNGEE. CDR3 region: CASSVAQQGPPSSGANVLTF. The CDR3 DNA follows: TGTGCCAGCAGCGTAGCACAACAGGGACCGCCAAGCTCTGGGGCCAACGTCCTGACTTTC.

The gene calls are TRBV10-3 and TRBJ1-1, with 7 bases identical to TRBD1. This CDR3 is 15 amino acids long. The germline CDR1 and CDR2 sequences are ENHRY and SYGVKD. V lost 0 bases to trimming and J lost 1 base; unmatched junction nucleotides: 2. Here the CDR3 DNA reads TGTGCCATCAGTGAGTCAAGGACAGGGAACACTGAAGCTTTCTTT. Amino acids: CAISESRTGNTEAFF.

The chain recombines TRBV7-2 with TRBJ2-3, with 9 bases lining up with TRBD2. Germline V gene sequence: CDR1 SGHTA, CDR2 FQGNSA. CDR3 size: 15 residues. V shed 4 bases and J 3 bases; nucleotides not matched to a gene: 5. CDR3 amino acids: CASSSREGGTDTQYF. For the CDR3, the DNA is TGTGCCAGCAGCTCGCGGGAGGGTGGGACAGATACGCAGTATTTT.

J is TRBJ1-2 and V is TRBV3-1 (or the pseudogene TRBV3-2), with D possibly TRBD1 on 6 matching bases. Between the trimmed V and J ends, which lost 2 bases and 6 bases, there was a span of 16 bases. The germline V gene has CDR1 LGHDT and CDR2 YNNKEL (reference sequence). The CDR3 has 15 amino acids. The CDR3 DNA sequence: TGTGCCAGCAGCCAATACCGGGACAAAAATAATGGCTACACCTTC. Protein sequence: CASSQYRDKNNGYTF.